The clone carrying this T cell receptor (beta chain) occurred a few times. The entry originates in a study of T-cell reconstitution after alpha-beta-depleted transplantation in children. TCRbeta library preparation incorporated unique molecular identifiers. TCRdb itself ran the PCR reads through MiXCR, one entry per CDR3 protein. The sample has about 500,000 distinct CDR3 sequences, 32% seen once. The sequence was collected from a human donor who donated a stem cell graft to a child with aplastic anemia. The sample here was PBMCs from the stem cell graft donor, taken from the stem cell graft.

CDR3 sequence (DNA): TGTGCCAGCAGCCTATCAGGTGGGGCTCCCGCTTTCTTT. It yields the protein CASSLSGGAPAFF. The V call is TRBV6-1, the J call TRBJ1-1; the D gene is possibly TRBD1 (5 bases). V was shortened by 6 bases and J by 11 bases, with 19 bases between the two germline ends. The CDR3 covers 13 residues. Germline V gene lookup returns CDR1 MNHNS and CDR2 SASEGT.